The sequence of this T cell receptor beta chain was determined in a study of shared clonotypes between healthy human individuals. Points on this clone: Its specificity is not known.

The CD8 memory fraction combined CD45RO+ cells with TemRA cells (CCR7-negative CD45RA+). Authors' data handling: Junction-only immunoSEQ sequences carried no quality scores, so filtering differed. The protocol was immunoSEQ multiplex PCR, while the TCRdb copy is restricted to in-frame clones and leaves out a portion. That table is the source of V, J and clone size, and D and trimming were worked out from the DNA. Of 600,000 to 750,000 clones in the sample, around 91% were seen once. This CDR3 is 14 amino acids long. V was pared by 0 bases and J by 1 base, with 4 bases between. Study findings and constraints: Estimated richness values were generally larger in naive subsets than in memory subsets.

The chain uses TRBV5-7 and TRBJ2-2; no reliable D call. TRBV5-7 is an ORF; its function is uncertain. The sample was memory CD8+ T cells from PBMCs. The subset here: CD45RO+ cells pooled with CCR7-negative TemRA cells. The TCR was taken from a young man in good health. Some clones in this sample may be carry-over from other donors' samples. CDR3 sequence reads: CASSLGQNTGELFF. As DNA, the CDR3 is TGTGCCAGCAGCTTGGGACAGAACACCGGGGAGCTGTTTTTT.